Below, 9 T cell receptor beta chains from the same sample are listed, as sequenced in a study of human T cells and chemical hapten exposure. TCRdb re-analysed the RACE reads in MiXCR, keeping a single row per CDR3 protein. The sample yields under 200,000 distinct CDR3 sequences, around a quarter seen once. The time point here: patch test 3, about 24 weeks after DPC sensitization. The sample's treatment: therapeutic diphenylcyclopropenone sensitization with weekly scalp DPC. Sequencing used whole blood, obtained in connection with sensitization to the hapten diphenylcyclopropenone (DPC). Receptors were obtained from a young woman with alopecia areata. Some clones in this sample may be carry-over from other donors' samples.

The V and J genes are TRBV20-1 and TRBJ1-6; D not certain. The germline V and J ends were trimmed by 6 bases and 0 bases, with 12 bases remaining between them. The CDR3 loop spans 15 amino acids. Germline assignment: CDR1 DFQATT and CDR2 SNEGSKA (reference sequence). The DNA for the CDR3 is TGCAGTGCCCCCAACAAGAGCTCCTATAATTCACCCCTCCACTTT. Encoded protein: CSAPNKSSYNSPLHF.

The chain links TRBV28 to TRBJ1-2, with D possibly matching TRBD1 (6 bases). Germline V gene lookup returns CDR1 MDHEN and CDR2 SYDVKM. V was shortened by 2 bases and J by 2 bases, with 9 bases between the two germline ends. This CDR3 is built from 14 residues. The CDR3 region has the DNA TGTGCCAGCAGTTTACTCCAGGGGAACTATGGCTACACCTTC. It yields the protein CASSLLQGNYGYTF.

This clonotype has a handful of counts. The chain joins TRBV29-1 to TRBJ1-2; D ambiguous. CDR1 and CDR2 (germline): SQVTM, ANQGSEA. V was cut by 6 bases and J by 8 bases, with 19 bases left in between. The CDR3 extends over 13 amino acids. As DNA, the CDR3 is TGCAGCGTCGGAAGACACGACCTGGACGGCTACACCTTC. Its protein is CSVGRHDLDGYTF.

The V and J genes are TRBV11-2 and TRBJ1-4; the D gene is possibly TRBD1 (5 bases). Trimming left V 6 bases short and J 4 bases short, with 12 bases between. The CDR3 length is 14 residues. Germline CDR1 SGHAT, CDR2 FQNNGV. CDR3 sequence reads: CASSYRQSNEKLFF. CDR3 coding DNA: TGTGCCAGCAGTTATCGACAGAGTAATGAAAAACTGTTTTTT.

This CDR3 reads CASSQDPGGGEPQHF. In DNA, the CDR3 is TGTGCCAGCAGCCAAGATCCGGGAGGCGGAGAGCCCCAGCATTTT. The genes are TRBV4-2 and TRBJ1-5; the D is unclear. This CDR3 contains 15 residues. Germline lookup yields CDR1 LGHNA and CDR2 YNFKEQ. V lost 0 bases to trimming and J lost 8 bases, with 14 bases between them.

This chain links TRBV4-2 with TRBJ2-2, with a tentative D call TRBD2 (5 bases). The V gene's germline CDR1 is LGHNA and CDR2 YNFKEQ. The CDR3 runs to 16 residues. Deletions cut 1 base from V and 4 bases from J, with 13 bases between. CDR3: CASSQGRTLTTGELFF. The DNA for the CDR3 is TGTGCCAGCAGCCAAGGACGGACTTTGACCACCGGGGAGCTGTTTTTT.

The chain is built from TRBV7-8 and TRBJ2-3; D may correspond to TRBD1 or TRBD2 (6 bases each). The germline gives CDR1 SGHVS, CDR2 FQNEAQ. The V end lost 6 bases, the J end lost 1 base, and 23 bases lay between the germline ends. The CDR3 is 18 residues long. CDR3 loop: CASRGVDVGGLRTDTQYF. CDR3 sequence (DNA): TGTGCCAGCAGGGGGGTTGACGTAGGGGGGCTACGCACAGATACGCAGTATTTT.

This clonotype was detected only a few times. V is TRBV5-1 and J is TRBJ2-2; 7 bases match TRBD2. Germline trimming cut 1 base from V and 5 bases from J; bases unmatched to any gene: 2. Germline values: CDR1 SGHRS, CDR2 YFSETQ. The CDR3 has 14 amino acids. Here the CDR3 DNA reads TGCGCCAGCAGCTTGCTAGCGGTGACCGGGGAGCTGTTTTTT. This codes for CASSLLAVTGELFF.

The rearrangement joins TRBV7-2 to TRBJ2-7; 8 positions agree with TRBD1. The CDR3 has 13 residues. Germline V gene sequence: CDR1 SGHTA, CDR2 FQGNSA. The CDR3 loop is CAEAGTGAYEQYF. The CDR3 nucleotides are TGTGCAGAAGCCGGGACAGGTGCTTACGAGCAGTACTTC.